The present TCR beta chain was sequenced within a study of post-analysis software for immune sequencing data. TCR beta cDNA libraries had unique molecular identifiers. Around 500,000 cDNA molecules were recovered from an input of about 0.95 to 11 million T cells. MiXCR, run by TCRdb on the PCR reads, gives a single entry per CDR3 protein. The table shows 750,000 to 950,000 distinct CDR3 sequences, with about 57% occurring only once. The CDR3 totals 12 residues. The V segment lost 3 bases and the J segment 7 bases; nucleotides outside the gene matches: 3. Germline V gives CDR1 SGHKS, CDR2 YYEKEE (reference sequence). Study-level points and caveats: The five TRBV segments detected at higher frequency in patients than in controls included TRBV5-6, TRBV5-1 and TRBV20-1. By F measure, strong co-clustering occurred among samples prepared in the same batch. Normalized Chao1 diversity was significantly reduced in patients versus controls.

Details on this clonotype: Antigen: not known.

The specimen was blood. The receptor's source is a girl aged 5-17 years with multiple sclerosis. This sequence joins TRBV5-5 and TRBJ1-1, with TRBD1 matching over 7 bases. The CDR3 is CASSWWTGEAFF. The DNA of the CDR3 is TGTGCCAGCAGCTGGTGGACAGGTGAAGCTTTCTTT.